This TCR beta chain was sequenced during a study of T cells expressing NK-cell markers. Across the whole study: The TCR beta repertoires were obtained from sorted CD3+CD56+NKG2C+, CD3+CD56+NKG2C- and CD3+CD56-NKG2C+ T cells. The study sequenced eight donors, seven HCMV-seropositive and one seronegative.

Looked up from germline, CDR1 is MNHNY and CDR2 is SVGAGI (reference sequence). CDR3 length equals 12 residues. Making the TCR beta cDNA relied on 5'RACE template switching with UMIs. TCRdb derives one entry per CDR3 protein from the 5' RACE reads, leaving out DNA. The listing contains about 260,000 distinct CDR3 sequences. Sequenced: blood T cells: a sorted CD56 or NKG2C T cell subset, CD4+ or CD8+ T cells, or bulk PBMC T cells (not recorded which). The genes are TRBV6-6 and TRBJ2-7; TCRdb's assignment of TRBD1 cannot be checked, as there is no DNA. The TCR sequence derives from a man aged 18 to 30 in good health. CDR3 sequence reads: CASGGRSYEQYF.